This T cell receptor beta chain was sequenced in a study of CD8+CD57+ T cells in acquired aplastic anemia. Study at large: Sorted CD4+ and CD8+ cells yielded 2.5 to 3.5 ug of DNA on average.

Germline CDR1 reads SGDLS; CDR2 reads YYNGEE. This CDR3 has 14 residues. The J segment lost 7 bases and the V segment lost 5 bases, leaving 5 bases of the junction unmatched. This clonotype has ten or more counts. Antigen unknown. CDR3 and TCR beta VDJ profiling relied on a genomic DNA template. Using its own MiXCR run on the reads, TCRdb lists one record per CDR3 protein. The top ten hold about 41% of the sample, which has 150,000 to 200,000 distinct CDR3 sequences, 55% to 75% seen once. Study findings and constraints: Overlapping CD8+ CDR3 repertoires of patients and controls contained nearly 30 shared sequences.

The origin of this receptor is a human donor in good health. The gene calls are TRBV9 and TRBJ2-1, with 11 positions matching TRBD2. Sequenced sample: sorted CD4+, CD8+, or CD8+CD57+ T cells (not recorded which) from PBMCs. CDR3 sequence (DNA): TGTGCCAGCAGTAATAGCGGGGGGGGGAATGAGCAGTTCTTC. It translates to CASSNSGGGNEQFF.